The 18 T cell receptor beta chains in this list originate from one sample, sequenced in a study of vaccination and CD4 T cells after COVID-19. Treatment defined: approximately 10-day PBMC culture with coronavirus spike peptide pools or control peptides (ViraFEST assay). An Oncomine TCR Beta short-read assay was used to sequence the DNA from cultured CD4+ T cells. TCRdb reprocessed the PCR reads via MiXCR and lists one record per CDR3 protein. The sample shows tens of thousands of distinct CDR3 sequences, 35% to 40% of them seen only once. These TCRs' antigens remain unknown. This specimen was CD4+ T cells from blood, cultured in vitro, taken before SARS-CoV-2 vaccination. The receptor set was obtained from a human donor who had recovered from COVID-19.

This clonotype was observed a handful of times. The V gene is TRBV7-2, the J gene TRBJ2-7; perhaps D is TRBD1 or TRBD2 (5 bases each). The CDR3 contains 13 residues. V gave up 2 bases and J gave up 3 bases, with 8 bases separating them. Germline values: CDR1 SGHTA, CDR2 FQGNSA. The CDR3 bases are TGTGCCAGCAGCTTAACAGGACTCTACGAGCAGTACTTC. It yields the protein CASSLTGLYEQYF. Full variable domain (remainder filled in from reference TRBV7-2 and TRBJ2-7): GAGVSQSPSNKVTEKGKDVELRCDPISGHTALYWYRQSLGQGLEFLIYFQGNSAPDKSGLPSDRFSAERTGGSVSTLTIQRTQQEDSAVYLCASSLTGLYEQYFGPGTRLTVT.

CDR3 protein: CASRGRETQYF. The CDR3 DNA reads as TGTGCCTCCAGGGGGCGTGAGACCCAGTACTTC. The chain carries TRBV28 and TRBJ2-5, with 8 bases lining up with TRBD1. Unmatched junction bases numbered 4, after V lost 11 bases and J lost 5 bases. CDR3 length equals 11 residues. CDR1 and CDR2 from the germline V gene are MDHEN and SYDVKM.

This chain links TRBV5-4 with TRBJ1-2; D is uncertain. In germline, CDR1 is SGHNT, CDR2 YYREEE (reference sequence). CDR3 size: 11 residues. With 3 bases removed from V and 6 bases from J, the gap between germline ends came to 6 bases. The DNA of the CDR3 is TGTGCCAGCAGCTCCGCGAATGGCTACACCTTC. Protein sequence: CASSSANGYTF. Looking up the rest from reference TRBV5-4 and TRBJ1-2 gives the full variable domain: ETGVTQSPTHLIKTRGQQVTLRCSSQSGHNTVSWYQQALGQGPQFIFQYYREEENGRGNFPPRFSGLQFPNYSSELNVNALELDDSALYLCASSSANGYTFGSGTRLTVV.

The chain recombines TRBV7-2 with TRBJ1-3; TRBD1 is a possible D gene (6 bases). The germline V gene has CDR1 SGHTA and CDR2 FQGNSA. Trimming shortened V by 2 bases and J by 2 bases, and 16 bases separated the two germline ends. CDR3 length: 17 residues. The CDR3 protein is CASSLSSGQSAGNTIYF. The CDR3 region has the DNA TGTGCCAGCAGCTTAAGTTCCGGACAGTCCGCTGGAAACACCATATATTTT. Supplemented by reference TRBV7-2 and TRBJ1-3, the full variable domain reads GAGVSQSPSNKVTEKGKDVELRCDPISGHTALYWYRQSLGQGLEFLIYFQGNSAPDKSGLPSDRFSAERTGGSVSTLTIQRTQQEDSAVYLCASSLSSGQSAGNTIYFGEGSWLTVV.

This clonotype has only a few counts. As DNA, the CDR3 is TGTGCCAGCAAAAGAGAGACAGGGGAAGCTAACTATGGCTACACCTTC. Translation gives CASKRETGEANYGYTF. The chain links TRBV2 to TRBJ1-2; 8 nucleotides match TRBD1. With 7 bases clipped from V and 0 bases from J, the junction kept 10 bases outside the gene matches. The CDR3 totals 16 residues. Germline V gives CDR1 SNHLY, CDR2 FYNNEI.

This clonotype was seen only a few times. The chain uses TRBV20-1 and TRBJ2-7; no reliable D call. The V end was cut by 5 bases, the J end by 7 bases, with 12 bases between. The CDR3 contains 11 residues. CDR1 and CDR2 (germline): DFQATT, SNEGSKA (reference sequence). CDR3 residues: CSAPALTEQYF. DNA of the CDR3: TGCAGTGCTCCGGCACTCACAGAGCAGTACTTC.

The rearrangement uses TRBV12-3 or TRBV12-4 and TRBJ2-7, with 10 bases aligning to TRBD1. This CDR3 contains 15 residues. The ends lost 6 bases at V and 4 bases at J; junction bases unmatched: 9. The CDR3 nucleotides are TGTGCCAGCAGCGGGGGCAGGGACAGGGGTTACGAGCAGTACTTC. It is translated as CASSGGRDRGYEQYF.

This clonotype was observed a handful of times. CDR3 bases: TGTGCCACCCGACAGGGGGCGCGGTATGGCTACACCTTC. This translates into CATRQGARYGYTF. The chain employs TRBV6-1 and TRBJ1-2; 10 nucleotides line up with TRBD1. V was pared by 10 bases and J by 5 bases, with 7 bases of the junction left unmatched. Germline V gene sequence: CDR1 MNHNS, CDR2 SASEGT. The CDR3 runs 13 residues.

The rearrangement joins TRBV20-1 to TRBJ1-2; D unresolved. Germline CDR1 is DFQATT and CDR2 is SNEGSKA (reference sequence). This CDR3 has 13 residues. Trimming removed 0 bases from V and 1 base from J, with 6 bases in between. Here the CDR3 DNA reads TGCAGTGCTAGAGATCCAGATAACTATGGCTACACCTTC. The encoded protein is CSARDPDNYGYTF.

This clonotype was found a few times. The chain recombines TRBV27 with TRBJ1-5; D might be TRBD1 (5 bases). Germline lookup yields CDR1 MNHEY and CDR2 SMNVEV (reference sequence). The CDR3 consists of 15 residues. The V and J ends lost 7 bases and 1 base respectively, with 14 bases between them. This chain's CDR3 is CASKRDPSSNQPQHF. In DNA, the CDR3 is TGTGCCAGCAAGAGGGACCCGAGCAGCAATCAGCCCCAGCATTTT.

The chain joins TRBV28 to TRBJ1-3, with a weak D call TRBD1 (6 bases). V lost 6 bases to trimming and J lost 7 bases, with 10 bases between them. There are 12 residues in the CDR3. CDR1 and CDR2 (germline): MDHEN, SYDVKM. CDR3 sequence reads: CASRGTWNTIYF. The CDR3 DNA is TGTGCCAGCAGGGGGACATGGAACACCATATATTTT.

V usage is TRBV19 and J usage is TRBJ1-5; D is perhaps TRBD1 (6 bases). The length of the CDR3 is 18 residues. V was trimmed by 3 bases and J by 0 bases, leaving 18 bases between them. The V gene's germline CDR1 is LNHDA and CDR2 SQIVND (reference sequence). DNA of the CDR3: TGTGCCAGTAGTATGGGGGATCGGGGGGCCGATAGCAATCAGCCCCAGCATTTT. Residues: CASSMGDRGADSNQPQHF. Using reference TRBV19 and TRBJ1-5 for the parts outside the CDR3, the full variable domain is DGGITQSPKYLFRKEGQNVTLSCEQNLNHDAMYWYRQDPGQGLRLIYYSQIVNDFQKGDIAEGYSVSREKKESFPLTVTSAQKNPTAFYLCASSMGDRGADSNQPQHFGDGTRLSIL.

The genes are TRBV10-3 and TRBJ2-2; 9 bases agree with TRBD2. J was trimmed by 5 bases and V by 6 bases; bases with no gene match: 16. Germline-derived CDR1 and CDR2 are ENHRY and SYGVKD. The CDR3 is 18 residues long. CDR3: CAIRTGLAPTGGTGELFF. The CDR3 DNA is TGTGCCATCAGGACGGGACTAGCCCCAACCGGAGGAACCGGGGAGCTGTTTTTT.

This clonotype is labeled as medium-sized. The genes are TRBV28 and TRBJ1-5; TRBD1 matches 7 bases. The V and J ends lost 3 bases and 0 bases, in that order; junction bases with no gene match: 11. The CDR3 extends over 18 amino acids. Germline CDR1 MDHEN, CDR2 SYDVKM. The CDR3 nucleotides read TGTGCCAGCAGTTTCGGAGACAGGGACCTATATAGCAATCAGCCCCAGCATTTT. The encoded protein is CASSFGDRDLYSNQPQHF.

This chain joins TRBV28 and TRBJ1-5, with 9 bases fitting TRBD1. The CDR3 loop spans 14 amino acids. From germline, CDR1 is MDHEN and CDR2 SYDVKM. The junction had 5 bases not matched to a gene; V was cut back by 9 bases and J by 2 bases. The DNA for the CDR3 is TGTGCCAGTGCGGGACAGGGCGGCAATCAGCCCCAGCATTTT. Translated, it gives CASAGQGGNQPQHF.

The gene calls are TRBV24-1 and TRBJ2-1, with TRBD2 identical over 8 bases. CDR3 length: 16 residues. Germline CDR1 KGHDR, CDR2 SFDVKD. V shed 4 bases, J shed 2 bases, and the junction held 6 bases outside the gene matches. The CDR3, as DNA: TGTGCCACCAGTGAGGTAGCGGGAACGACCTACAATGAGCAGTTCTTC. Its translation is CATSEVAGTTYNEQFF.

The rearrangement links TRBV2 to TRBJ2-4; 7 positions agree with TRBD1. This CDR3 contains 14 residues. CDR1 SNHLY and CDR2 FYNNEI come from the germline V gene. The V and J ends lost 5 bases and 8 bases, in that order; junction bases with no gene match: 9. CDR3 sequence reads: CASSSQAGGDIQYF. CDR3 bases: TGTGCCAGCAGTAGCCAAGCAGGGGGTGACATTCAGTACTTC.

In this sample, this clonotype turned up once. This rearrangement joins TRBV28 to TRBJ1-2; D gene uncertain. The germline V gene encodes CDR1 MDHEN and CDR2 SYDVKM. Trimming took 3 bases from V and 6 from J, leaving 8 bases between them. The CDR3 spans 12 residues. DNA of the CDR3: TGTGCCAGCAGTTTTCAGCGCCATGGCTACACCTTC. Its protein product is CASSFQRHGYTF.